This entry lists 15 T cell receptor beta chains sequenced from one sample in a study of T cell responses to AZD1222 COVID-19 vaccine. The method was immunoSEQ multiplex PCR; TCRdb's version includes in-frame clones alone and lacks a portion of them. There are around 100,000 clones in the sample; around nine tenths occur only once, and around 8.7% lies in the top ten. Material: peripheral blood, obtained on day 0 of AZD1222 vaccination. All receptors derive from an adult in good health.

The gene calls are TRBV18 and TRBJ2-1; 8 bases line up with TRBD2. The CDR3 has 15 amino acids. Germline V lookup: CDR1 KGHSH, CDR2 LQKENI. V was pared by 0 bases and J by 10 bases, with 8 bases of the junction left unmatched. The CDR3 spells CASSPPSSGRTEQFF. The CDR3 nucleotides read TGTGCCAGCTCACCACCGTCCAGCGGGAGAACGGAGCAGTTCTTC.

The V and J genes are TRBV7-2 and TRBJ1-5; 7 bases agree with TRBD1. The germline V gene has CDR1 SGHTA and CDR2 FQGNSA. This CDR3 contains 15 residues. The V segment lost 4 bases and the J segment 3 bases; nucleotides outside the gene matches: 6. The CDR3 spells CASSSRQGTNQPQHF. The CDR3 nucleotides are TGTGCCAGCAGCTCAAGACAGGGTACCAATCAGCCCCAGCATTTT.

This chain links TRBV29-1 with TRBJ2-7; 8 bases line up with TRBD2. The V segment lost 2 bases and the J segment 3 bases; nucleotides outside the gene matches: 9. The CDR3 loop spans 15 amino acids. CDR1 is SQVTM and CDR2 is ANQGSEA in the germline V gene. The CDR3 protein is CSVEKVAGRVYEQYF. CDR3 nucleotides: TGCAGCGTTGAAAAGGTAGCGGGAAGAGTCTACGAGCAGTACTTC.

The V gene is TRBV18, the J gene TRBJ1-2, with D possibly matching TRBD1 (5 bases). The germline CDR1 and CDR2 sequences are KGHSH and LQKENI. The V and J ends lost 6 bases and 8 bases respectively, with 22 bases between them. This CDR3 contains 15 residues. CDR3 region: CASSPRDFQIKGYTF. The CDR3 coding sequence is TGTGCCAGCTCCCCTAGGGACTTCCAAATCAAGGGCTACACCTTC.

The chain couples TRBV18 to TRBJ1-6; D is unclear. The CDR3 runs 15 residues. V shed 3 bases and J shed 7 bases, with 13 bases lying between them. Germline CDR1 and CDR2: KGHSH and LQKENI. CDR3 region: CASSPSVGRNSPLHF. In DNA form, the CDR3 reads TGTGCCAGCTCACCCTCTGTAGGGAGGAATTCACCCCTCCACTTT. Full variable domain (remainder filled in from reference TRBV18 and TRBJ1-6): NAGVMQNPRHLVRRRGQEARLRCSPMKGHSHVYWYRQLPEEGLKFMVYLQKENIIDESGMPKERFSAEFPKEGPSILRIQQVVRGDSAAYFCASSPSVGRNSPLHFGNGTRLTVT.

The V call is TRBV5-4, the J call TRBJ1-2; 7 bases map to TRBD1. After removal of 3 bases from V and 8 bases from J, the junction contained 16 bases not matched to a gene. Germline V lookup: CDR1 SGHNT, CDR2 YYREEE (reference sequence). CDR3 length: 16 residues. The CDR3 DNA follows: TGTGCCAGCAGCTCCCCACAAACTCGGACAGGTCGGGGCTACACCTTC. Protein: CASSSPQTRTGRGYTF. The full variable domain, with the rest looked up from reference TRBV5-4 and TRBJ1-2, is ETGVTQSPTHLIKTRGQQVTLRCSSQSGHNTVSWYQQALGQGPQFIFQYYREEENGRGNFPPRFSGLQFPNYSSELNVNALELDDSALYLCASSSPQTRTGRGYTFGSGTRLTVV.

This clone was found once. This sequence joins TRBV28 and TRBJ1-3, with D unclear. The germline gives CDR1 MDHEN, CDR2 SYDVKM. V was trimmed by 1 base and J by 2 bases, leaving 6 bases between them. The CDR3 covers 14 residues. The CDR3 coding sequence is TGTGCCAGCAGTTTATTGGCAGCTGGAAACACCATATATTTT. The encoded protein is CASSLLAAGNTIYF.

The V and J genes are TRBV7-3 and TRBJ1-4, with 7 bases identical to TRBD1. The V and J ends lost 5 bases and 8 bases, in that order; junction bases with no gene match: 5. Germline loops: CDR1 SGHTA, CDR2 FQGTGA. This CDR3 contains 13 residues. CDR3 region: CASSRGRGEKLFF. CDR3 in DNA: TGTGCCAGCAGCAGGGGGCGAGGAGAAAAACTGTTTTTT.

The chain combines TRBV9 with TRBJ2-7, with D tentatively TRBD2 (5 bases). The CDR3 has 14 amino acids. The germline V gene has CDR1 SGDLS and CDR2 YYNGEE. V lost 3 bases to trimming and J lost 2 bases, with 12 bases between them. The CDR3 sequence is CASSGETTTYEQYF. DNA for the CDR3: TGTGCCAGCAGCGGGGAGACTACTACCTACGAGCAGTACTTC. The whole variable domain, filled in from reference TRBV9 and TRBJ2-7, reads DSGVTQTPKHLITATGQRVTLRCSPRSGDLSVYWYQQSLDQGLQFLIQYYNGEERAKGNILERFSAQQFPDLHSELNLSSLELGDSALYFCASSGETTTYEQYFGPGTRLTVT.

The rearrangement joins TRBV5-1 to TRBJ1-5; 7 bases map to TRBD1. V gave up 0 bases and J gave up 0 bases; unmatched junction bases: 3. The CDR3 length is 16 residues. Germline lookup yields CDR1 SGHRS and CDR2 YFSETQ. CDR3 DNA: TGCGCCAGCAGCTTGGGAACAGGGGATAGCAATCAGCCCCAGCATTTT. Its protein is CASSLGTGDSNQPQHF.

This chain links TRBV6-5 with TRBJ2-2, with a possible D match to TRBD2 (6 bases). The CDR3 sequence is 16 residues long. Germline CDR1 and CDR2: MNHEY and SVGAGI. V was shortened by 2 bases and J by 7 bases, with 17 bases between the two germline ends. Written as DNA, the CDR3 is TGTGCCAGCAGTTACCGGGACTTACGGCGGTACGGGGAGCTGTTTTTT. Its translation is CASSYRDLRRYGELFF.

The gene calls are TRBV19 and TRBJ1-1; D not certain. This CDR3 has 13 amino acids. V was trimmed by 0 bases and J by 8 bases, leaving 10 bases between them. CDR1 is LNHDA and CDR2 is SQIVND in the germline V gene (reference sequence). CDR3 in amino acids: CASSIEEGREAFF. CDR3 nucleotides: TGTGCCAGTAGTATAGAAGAGGGCAGGGAAGCTTTCTTT.

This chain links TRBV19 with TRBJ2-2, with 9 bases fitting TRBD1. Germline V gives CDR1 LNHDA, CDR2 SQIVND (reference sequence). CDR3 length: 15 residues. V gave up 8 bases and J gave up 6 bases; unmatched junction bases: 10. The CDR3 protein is CASSTGTGSAGELFF. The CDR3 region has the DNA TGTGCCAGTTCAACCGGGACAGGGAGTGCCGGGGAGCTGTTTTTT.

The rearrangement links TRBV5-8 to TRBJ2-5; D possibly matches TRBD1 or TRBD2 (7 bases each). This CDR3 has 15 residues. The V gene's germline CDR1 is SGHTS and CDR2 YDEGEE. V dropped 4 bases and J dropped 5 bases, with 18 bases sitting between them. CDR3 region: CASSRGRGPRETQYF. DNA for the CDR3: TGTGCCAGCAGCAGGGGGAGGGGGCCGCGCGAGACCCAGTACTTC.

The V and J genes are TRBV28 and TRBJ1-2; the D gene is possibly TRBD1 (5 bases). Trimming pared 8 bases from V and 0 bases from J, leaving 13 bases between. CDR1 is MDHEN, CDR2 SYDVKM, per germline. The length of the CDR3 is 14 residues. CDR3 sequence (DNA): TGTGCCAGCGATCAGGGAGTTTCTAACTATGGCTACACCTTC. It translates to CASDQGVSNYGYTF.